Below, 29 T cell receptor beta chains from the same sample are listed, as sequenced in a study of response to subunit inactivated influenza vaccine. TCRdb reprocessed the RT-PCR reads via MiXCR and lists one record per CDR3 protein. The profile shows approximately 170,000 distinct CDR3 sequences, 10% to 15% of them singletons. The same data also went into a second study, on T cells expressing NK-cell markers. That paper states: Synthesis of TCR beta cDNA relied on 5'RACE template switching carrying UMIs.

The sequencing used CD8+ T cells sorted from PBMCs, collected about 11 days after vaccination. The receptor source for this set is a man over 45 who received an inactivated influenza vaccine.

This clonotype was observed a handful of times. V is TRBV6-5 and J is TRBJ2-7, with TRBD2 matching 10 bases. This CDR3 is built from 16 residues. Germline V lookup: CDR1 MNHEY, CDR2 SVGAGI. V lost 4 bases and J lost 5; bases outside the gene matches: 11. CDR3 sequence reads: CASSWAPLAGIHEQYF. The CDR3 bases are TGTGCCAGCAGTTGGGCACCACTAGCGGGAATCCACGAGCAGTACTTC.

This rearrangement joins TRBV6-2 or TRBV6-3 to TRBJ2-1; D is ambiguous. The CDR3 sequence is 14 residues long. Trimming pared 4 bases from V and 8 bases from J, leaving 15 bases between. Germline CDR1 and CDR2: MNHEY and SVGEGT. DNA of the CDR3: TGTGCCAGCAGTTCTCTTGCAACCGGAGATGAGCAGTTCTTC. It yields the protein CASSSLATGDEQFF.

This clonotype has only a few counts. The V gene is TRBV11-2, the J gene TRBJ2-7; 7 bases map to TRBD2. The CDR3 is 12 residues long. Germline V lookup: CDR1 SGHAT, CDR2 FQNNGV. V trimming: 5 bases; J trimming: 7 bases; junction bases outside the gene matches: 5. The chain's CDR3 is CASSIGGTEQYF. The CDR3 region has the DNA TGTGCCAGCAGCATCGGGGGGACTGAGCAGTACTTC.

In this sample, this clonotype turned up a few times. For the CDR3, the DNA is TGTGCCTGGACTCTGGGGGGTCCGAACACTGAAGCTTTCTTT. Translated, it gives CAWTLGGPNTEAFF. The V gene is TRBV30, the J gene TRBJ1-1, with a tentative D call TRBD1 (5 bases). From germline, CDR1 is GTSNPN and CDR2 SVGIG (reference sequence). The V end lost 4 bases, the J end lost 1 base, and 13 bases lay between the germline ends. This CDR3 is built from 14 residues.

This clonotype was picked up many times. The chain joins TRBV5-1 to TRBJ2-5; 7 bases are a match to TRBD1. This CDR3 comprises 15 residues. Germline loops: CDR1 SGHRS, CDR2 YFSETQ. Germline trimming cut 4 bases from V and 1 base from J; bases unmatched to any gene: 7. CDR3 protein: CASSPGTAFQETQYF. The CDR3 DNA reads TGCGCCAGCAGCCCCGGGACAGCCTTCCAAGAGACCCAGTACTTC.

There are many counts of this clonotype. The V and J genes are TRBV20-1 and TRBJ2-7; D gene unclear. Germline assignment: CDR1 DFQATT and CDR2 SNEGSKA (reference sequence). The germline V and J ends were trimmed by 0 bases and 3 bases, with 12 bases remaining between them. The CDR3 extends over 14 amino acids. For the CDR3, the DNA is TGCAGTGCTAGAGATCTCCGTGGCCTCTACGAGCAGTACTTC. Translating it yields CSARDLRGLYEQYF.

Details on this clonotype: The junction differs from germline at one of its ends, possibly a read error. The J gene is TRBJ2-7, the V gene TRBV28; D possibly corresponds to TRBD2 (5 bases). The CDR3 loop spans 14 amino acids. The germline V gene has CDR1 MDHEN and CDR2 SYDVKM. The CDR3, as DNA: TGTGCCAGCAGTTTCTTAGCGATCTCCTACGAGCAGCACTTC. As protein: CASSFLAISYEQHF.

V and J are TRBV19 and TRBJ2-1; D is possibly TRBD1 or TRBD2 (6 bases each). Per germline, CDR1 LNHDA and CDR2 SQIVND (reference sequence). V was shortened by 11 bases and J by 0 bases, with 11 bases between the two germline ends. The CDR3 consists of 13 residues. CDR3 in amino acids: CAAGHSSYNEQFF. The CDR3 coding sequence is TGTGCCGCGGGACACAGCTCCTACAATGAGCAGTTCTTC.

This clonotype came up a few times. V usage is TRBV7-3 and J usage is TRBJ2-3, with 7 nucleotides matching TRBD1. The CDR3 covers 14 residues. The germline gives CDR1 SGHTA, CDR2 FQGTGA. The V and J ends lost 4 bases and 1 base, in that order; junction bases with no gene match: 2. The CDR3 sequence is CASSYTGGTDTQYF. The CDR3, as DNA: TGTGCCAGCAGCTATACAGGGGGCACAGATACGCAGTATTTT.

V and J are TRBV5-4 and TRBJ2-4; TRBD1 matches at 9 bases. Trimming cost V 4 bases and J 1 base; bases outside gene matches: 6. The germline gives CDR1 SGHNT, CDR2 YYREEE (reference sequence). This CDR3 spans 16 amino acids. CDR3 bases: TGTGCCAGCAGCGACCGGGACAGGGAGGCCAAAAACATTCAGTACTTC. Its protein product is CASSDRDREAKNIQYF.

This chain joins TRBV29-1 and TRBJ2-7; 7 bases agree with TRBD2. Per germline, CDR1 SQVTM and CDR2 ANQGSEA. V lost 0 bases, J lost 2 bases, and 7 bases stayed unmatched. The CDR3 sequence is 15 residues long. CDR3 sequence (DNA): TGCAGCGTTGAAGAACGGCGGGGGTGGCCCTACGAGCAGTACTTC. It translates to CSVEERRGWPYEQYF.

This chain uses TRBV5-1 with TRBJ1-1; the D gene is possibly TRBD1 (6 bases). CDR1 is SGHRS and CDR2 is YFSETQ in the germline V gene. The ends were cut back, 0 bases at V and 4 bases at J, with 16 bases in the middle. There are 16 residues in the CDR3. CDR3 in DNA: TGCGCCAGCAGCTTGGGCACAGGGAAAGGGGCCACTGAAGCTTTCTTT. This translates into CASSLGTGKGATEAFF.

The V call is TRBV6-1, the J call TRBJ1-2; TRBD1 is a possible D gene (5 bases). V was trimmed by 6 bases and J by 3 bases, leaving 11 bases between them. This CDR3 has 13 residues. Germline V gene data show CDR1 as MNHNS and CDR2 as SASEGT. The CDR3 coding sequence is TGTGCCAGCAGGGCACAGGAAGACTATGGCTACACCTTC. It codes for CASRAQEDYGYTF.

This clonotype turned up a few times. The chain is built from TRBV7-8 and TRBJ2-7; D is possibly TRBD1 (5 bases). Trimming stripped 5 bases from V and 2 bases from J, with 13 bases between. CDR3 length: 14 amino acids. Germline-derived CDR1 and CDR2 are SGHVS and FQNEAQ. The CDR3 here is CASSASLGAYEQYF. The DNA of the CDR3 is TGTGCCAGCAGCGCCAGCCTAGGGGCCTACGAGCAGTACTTC.

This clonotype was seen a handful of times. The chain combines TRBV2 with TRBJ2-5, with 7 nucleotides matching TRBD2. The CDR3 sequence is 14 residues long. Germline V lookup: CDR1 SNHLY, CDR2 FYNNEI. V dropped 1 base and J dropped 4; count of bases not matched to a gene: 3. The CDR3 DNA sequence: TGTGCCAGCAGTGAAGTGACTAGCCCAGAGACCCAGTACTTC. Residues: CASSEVTSPETQYF. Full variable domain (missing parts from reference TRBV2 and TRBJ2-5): EPEVTQTPSHQVTQMGQEVILRCVPISNHLYFYWYRQILGQKVEFLVSFYNNEISEKSEIFDDQFSVERPDGSNFTLKIRSTKLEDSAMYFCASSEVTSPETQYFGPGTRLLVL.

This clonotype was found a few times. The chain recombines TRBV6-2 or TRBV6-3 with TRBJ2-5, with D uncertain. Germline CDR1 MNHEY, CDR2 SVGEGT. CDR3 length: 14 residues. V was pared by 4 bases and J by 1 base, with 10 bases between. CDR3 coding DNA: TGTGCCAGCAGTTCTACCAACCCCCAAGAGACCCAGTACTTC. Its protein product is CASSSTNPQETQYF.

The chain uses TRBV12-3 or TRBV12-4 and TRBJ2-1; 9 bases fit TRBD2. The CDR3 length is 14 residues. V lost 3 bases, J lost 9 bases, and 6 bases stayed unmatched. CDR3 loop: CASSFAGGLFEQFF. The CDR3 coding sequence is TGTGCCAGCAGTTTCGCGGGGGGGTTGTTTGAGCAGTTCTTC.

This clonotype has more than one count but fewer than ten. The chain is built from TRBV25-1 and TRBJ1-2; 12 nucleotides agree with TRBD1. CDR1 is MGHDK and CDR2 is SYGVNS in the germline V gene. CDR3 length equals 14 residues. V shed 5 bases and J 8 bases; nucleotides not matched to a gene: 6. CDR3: CASSWGTGGRGYTF. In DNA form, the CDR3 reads TGTGCCAGCAGTTGGGGGACAGGGGGCCGGGGCTACACCTTC.

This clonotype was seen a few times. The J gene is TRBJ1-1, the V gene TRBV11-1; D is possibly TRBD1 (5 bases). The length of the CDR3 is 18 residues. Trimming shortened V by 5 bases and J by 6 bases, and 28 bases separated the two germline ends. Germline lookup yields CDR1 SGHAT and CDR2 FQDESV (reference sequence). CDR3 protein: CASSELGRGSGERPEAFF. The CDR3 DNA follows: TGTGCCAGCAGCGAGTTGGGTAGGGGAAGCGGCGAACGGCCTGAAGCTTTCTTT.

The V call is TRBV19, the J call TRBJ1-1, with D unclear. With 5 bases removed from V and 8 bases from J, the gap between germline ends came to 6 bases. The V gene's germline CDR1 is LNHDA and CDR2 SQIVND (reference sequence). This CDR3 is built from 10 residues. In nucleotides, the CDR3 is TGTGCCAGTAGTGCAGCGGAAGCTTTCTTT. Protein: CASSAAEAFF.

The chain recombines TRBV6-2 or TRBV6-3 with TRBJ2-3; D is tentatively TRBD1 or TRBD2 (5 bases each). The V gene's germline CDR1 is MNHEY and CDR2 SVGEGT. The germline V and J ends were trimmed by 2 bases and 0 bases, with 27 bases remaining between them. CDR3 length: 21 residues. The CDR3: CASSYPIAQRDPFSSTDTQYF. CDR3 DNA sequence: TGTGCCAGCAGTTACCCCATAGCTCAACGGGACCCTTTCTCTAGCACAGATACGCAGTATTTT.

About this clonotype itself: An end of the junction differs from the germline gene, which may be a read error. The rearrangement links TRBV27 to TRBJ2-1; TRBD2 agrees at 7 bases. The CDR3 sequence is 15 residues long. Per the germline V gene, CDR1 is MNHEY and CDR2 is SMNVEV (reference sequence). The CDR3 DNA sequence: TGTGCCAGCAGTTTCGGCCTAGCGGCCTACAATGAGCGGTTCTTC. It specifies CASSFGLAAYNERFF.

CDR3 sequence reads: CASSYGTGTYEQYF. CDR3 coding DNA: TGTGCCAGCAGTTACGGGACAGGGACCTACGAGCAGTACTTC. The chain carries TRBV27 and TRBJ2-7, with TRBD1 matching over 9 bases. The junction had 3 bases not matched to a gene; V was cut back by 4 bases and J by 2 bases. The CDR3 length is 14 residues. Germline lookup yields CDR1 MNHEY and CDR2 SMNVEV (reference sequence).

CDR3: CASRRLAGPTDTQYF. The CDR3 DNA reads TGTGCCAGCAGACGACTAGCGGGACCCACAGATACGCAGTATTTT. The chain recombines TRBV6-1 with TRBJ2-3; 11 bases are shared with TRBD2. Germline V lookup: CDR1 MNHNS, CDR2 SASEGT. Trimming took 6 bases from V and 2 from J; bases not matched to a gene: 4. CDR3 size: 15 residues.

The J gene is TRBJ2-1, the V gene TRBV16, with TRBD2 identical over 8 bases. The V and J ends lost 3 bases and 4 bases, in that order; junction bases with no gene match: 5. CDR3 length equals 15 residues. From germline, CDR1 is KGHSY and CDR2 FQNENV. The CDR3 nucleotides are TGTGCCAGCAGCCAGCGGACTAGCTCGTACAATGAGCAGTTCTTC. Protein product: CASSQRTSSYNEQFF.

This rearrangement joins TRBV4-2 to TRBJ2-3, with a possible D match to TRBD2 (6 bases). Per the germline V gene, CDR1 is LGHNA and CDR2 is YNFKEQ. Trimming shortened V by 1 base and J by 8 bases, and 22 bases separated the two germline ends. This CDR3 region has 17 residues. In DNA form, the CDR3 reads TGTGCCAGCAGCCAAGCGGGAGTAGGCCCCTTTATCGGTACGCAGTATTTT. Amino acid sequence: CASSQAGVGPFIGTQYF.

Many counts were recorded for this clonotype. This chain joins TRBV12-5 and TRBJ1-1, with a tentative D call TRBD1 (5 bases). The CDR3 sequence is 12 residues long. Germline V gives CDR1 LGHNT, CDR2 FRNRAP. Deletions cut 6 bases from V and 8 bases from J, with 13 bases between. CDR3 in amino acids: CASGYVGQEAFF. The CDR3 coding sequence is TGTGCTAGTGGGTACGTGGGGCAGGAAGCTTTCTTT.

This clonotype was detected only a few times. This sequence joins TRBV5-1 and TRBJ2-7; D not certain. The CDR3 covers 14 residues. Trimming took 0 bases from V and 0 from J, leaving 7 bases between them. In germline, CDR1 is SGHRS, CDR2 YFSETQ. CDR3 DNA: TGCGCCAGCAGCTTGGCCGCCAACTCCTACGAGCAGTACTTC. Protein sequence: CASSLAANSYEQYF.

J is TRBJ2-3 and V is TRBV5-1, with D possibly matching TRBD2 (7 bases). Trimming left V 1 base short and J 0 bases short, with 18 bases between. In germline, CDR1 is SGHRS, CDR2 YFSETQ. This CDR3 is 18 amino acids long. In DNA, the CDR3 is TGCGCCAGCAGCTTGTCACAGGGACTACTCGACAGCACAGATACGCAGTATTTT. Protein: CASSLSQGLLDSTDTQYF.